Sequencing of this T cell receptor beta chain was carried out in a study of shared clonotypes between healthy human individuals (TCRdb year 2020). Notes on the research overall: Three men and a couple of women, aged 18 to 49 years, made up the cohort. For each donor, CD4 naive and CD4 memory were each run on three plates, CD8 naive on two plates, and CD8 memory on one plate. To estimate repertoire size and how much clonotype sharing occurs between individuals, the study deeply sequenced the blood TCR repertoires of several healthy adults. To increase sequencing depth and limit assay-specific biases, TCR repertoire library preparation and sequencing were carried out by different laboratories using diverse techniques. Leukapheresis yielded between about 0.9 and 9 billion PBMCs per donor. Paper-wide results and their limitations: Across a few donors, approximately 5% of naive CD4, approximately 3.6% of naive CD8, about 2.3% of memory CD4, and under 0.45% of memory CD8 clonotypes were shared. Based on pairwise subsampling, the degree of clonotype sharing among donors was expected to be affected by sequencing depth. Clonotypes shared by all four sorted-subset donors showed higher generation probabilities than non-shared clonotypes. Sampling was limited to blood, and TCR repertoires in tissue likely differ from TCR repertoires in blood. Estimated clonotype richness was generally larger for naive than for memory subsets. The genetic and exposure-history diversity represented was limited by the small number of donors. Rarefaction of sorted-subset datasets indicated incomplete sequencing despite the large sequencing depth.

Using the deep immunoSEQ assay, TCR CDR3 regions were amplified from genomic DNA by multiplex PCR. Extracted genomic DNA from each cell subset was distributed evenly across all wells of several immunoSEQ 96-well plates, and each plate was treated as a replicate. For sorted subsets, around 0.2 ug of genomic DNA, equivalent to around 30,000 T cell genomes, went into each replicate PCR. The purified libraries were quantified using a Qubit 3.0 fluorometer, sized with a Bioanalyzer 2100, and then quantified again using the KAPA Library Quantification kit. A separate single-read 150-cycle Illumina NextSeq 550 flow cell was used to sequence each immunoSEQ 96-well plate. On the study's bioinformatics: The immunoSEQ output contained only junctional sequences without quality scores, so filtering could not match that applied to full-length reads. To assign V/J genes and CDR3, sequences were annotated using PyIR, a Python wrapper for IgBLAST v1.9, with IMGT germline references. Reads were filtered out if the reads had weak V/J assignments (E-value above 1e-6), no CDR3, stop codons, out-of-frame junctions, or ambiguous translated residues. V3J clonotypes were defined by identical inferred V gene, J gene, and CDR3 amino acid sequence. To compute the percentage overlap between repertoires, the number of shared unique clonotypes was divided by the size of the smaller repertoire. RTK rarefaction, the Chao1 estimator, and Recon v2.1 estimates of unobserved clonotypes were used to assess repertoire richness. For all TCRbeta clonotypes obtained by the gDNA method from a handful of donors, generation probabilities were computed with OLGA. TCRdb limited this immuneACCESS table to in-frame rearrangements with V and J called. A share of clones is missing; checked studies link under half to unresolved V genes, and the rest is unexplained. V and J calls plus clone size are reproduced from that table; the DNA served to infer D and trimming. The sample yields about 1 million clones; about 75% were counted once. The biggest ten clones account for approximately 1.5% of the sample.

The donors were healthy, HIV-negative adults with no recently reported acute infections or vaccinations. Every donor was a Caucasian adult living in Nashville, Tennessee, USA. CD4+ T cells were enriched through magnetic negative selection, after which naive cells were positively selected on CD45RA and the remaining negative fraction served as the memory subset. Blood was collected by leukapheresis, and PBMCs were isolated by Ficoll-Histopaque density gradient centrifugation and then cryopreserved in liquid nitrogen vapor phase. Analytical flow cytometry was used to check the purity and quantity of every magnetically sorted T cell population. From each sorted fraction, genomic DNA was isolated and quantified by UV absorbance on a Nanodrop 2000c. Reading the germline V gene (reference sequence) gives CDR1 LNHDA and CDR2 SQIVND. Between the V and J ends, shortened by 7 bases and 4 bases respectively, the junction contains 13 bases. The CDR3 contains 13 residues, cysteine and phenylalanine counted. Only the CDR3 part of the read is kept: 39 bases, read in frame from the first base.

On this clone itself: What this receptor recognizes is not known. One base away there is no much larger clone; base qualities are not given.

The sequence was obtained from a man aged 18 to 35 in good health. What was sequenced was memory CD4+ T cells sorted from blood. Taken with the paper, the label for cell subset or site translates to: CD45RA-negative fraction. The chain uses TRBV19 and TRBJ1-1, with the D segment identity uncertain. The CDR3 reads CASTDRGITEAFF. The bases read TGTGCCAGTACCGACCGGGGTATCACTGAAGCTTTCTTT.